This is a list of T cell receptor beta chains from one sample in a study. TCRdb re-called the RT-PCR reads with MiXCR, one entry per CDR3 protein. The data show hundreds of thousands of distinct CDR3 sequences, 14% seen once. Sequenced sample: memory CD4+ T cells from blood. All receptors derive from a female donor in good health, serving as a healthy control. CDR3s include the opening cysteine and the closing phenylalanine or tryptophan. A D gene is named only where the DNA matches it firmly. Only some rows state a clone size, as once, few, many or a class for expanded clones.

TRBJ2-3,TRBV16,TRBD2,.,TGTGCCAGCGGCCCAAGGGAGGGGACAGATACGCAGTATTTT,CASGPREGTDTQYF
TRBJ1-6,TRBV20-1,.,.,TGCAGTGCTAGAGATGGGGACCCTAATTCACCCCTCCACTTT,CSARDGDPNSPLHF
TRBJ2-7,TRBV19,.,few,TGTGCCAGTAGTAACCGGATACCCTCCTACGAGCAGTACTTC,CASSNRIPSYEQYF
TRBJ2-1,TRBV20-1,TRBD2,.,TGCAGTGCGTGGACTAGCGGGTTGAGCTCCTACAATGAGCAGTTCTTC,CSAWTSGLSSYNEQFF
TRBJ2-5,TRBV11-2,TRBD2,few,TGTGCCAGCAGCTTACTAGCGGGACCCCAAGAGACCCAGTACTTC,CASSLLAGPQETQYF
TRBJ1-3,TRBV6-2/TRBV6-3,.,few,TGTGCCAGCACTGACCAGAGGGGCTTTGGAAACACCATATATTTT,CASTDQRGFGNTIYF
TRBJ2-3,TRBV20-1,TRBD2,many,TGCAGTGCAACCACTAGCGGGGTGAGAGATACGCAGTATTTT,CSATTSGVRDTQYF
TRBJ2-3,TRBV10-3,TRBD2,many,TGTGCCACCACCCATGGCGGGAGCGGCACAGATACGCAGTATTTT,CATTHGGSGTDTQYF
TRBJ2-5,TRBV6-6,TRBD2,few,TGTGCCAGCACCCCGACTAGCGGGGGCGTCAGGGCCCAGTACTTC,CASTPTSGGVRAQYF
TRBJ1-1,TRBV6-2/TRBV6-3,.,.,TGTGCCAGCAGTTACCCCCTCGGCAGGGGAAGGGCTGAAGCTTTCTTT,CASSYPLGRGRAEAFF
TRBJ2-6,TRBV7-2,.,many,TGTGCCAGCAGCCTCTTGAGCTCTGGGGCCAACGTCCTGACTTTC,CASSLLSSGANVLTF
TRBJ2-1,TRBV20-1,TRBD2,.,TGCAGTGCCTCTCTAGCGGTACGTTACAATGAGCAGTTCTTC,CSASLAVRYNEQFF
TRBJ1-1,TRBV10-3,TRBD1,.,TGTGCCATCAGCACAGGGGCCCCCTTGAACACTGAAGCTTTCTTT,CAISTGAPLNTEAFF
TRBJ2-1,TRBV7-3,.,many,TGTGCCAGCAGCTTGGGGACTGGGAATGAGCAGTTCTTC,CASSLGTGNEQFF
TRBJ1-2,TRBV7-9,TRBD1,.,TGTGCCAGCAGCCTTCGGACAGGTGTTCCGTATGGCTACACCTTC,CASSLRTGVPYGYTF
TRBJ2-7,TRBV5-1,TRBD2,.,TGCGCCAGCAGCTTTGGGGGGGTATCCCAATGGGGCTACGAGCAGTACTTC,CASSFGGVSQWGYEQYF
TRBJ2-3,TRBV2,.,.,TGTGCCAGCAGTGAAGCCACAGACACAGATACGCAGTATTTT,CASSEATDTDTQYF
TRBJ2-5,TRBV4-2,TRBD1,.,TGTGCCAGCAGCCAAGATACACAGGGGGCTTTTGGCGAGACCCAGTACTTC,CASSQDTQGAFGETQYF
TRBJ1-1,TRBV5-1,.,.,TGCGCCAGCAGCTTGGTAGAACAGACTGAAGCTTTCTTT,CASSLVEQTEAFF
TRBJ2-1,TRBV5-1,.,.,TGCGCCAGCAGCCCGGCAGGCATAAGCTCCTACAATGAGCAGTTCTTC,CASSPAGISSYNEQFF
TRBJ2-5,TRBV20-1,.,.,TGCAGTGCTAGAGATAAGGCTTTAGGCGAGACCCAGTACTTC,CSARDKALGETQYF
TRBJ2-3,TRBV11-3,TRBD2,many,TGTGCCAGCAGCCTCGGGGGGGATGGCACAGATACGCAGTATTTT,CASSLGGDGTDTQYF
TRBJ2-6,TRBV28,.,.,TGTGCCAGCAGTCAACATGGTATTGCGGGGGCCAACGTCCTGACTTTC,CASSQHGIAGANVLTF
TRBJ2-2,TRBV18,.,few,TGTGCCAGCTCACCGCCCAACAGCCCTTCCGGGGAGCTGTTTTTT,CASSPPNSPSGELFF
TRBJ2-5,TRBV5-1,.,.,TGCGCCAGCAGCTTGGTCCGCGGGACGGCGGAAGAGACCCAGTACTTC,CASSLVRGTAEETQYF
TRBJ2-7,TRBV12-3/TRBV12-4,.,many,TGTGCCAGCAGTAACGGAAGGGGAACCGAGCAGTACTTC,CASSNGRGTEQYF
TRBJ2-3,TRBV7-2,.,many,TGTGCCAGCAGCTTAGGGGGGTCAGATACGCAGTATTTT,CASSLGGSDTQYF
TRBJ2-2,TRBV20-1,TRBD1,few,TGCAGTGCCGCAACAGGGGGCACGAACACCGGGGAGCTGTTTTTT,CSAATGGTNTGELFF
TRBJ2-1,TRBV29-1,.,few,TGCAGCGTTAACGGCGGGGTGGGTTCCTACAATGAGCAGTTCTTC,CSVNGGVGSYNEQFF
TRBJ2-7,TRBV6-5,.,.,TGTGCCAGCACCCCCGGGACTGGCTACGAGCAGTACTTC,CASTPGTGYEQYF
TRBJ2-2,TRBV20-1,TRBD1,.,TGCAGTGCTAGATCATCGACAGGGTGGGGTGCCGGGGAGCTGTTTTTT,CSARSSTGWGAGELFF
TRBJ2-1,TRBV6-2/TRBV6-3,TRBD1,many,TGTGCCAGCAGTTACTCAGGGGGCGTAAGCTCCTACAATGAGCAGTTCTTC,CASSYSGGVSSYNEQFF
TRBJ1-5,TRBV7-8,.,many,TGTGCCAGCAGCTCCGCCATAAATCAGCCCCAGCATTTT,CASSSAINQPQHF
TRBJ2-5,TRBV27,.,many,TGTGCCAGCAGTCGTAGGTCTGGGGAGACCCAGTACTTC,CASSRRSGETQYF
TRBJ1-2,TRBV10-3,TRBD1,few,TGTGCCATCAGTGAAGAGGGACAGGCTGGCTACACCTTC,CAISEEGQAGYTF
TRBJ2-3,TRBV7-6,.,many,TGTGCCAGCAGCCCCGAGTCCTCGGGTACGCAGTATTTT,CASSPESSGTQYF
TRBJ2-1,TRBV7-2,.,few,TGTGCCAGCAGCTTAGTCTCTAGCGAGAGTTACAATGAGCAGTTCTTC,CASSLVSSESYNEQFF
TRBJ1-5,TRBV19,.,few,TGTGCCAGTAGTCCGGATGAATTCAATCAGCCCCAGCATTTT,CASSPDEFNQPQHF
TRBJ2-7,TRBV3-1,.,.,TGTGCCAGCAGCCAGAATACAGGGGCGGGGGAGCAGTACTTC,CASSQNTGAGEQYF
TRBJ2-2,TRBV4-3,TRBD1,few,TGCGCCAGCAGCCAAGGCCGACAGGGGTCTACGAACACCGGGGAGCTGTTTTTT,CASSQGRQGSTNTGELFF
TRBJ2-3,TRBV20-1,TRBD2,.,TGCAGTCCCGTCGATTGGAGCGGGGGAGGCACAGATACGCAGTATTTT,CSPVDWSGGGTDTQYF
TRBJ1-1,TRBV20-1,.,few,TGCAGTGCTAGAGATATCCAGGGGTGGACTGAAGCTTTCTTT,CSARDIQGWTEAFF
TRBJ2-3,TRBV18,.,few,TGTGCCAGCTCACCCTCGGGAGTACCCACAGATACGCAGTATTTT,CASSPSGVPTDTQYF
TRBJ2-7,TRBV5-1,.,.,TGCGCCAGCAGCTTAGAGGGACTGACAACCTACGAGCAGTACTTC,CASSLEGLTTYEQYF
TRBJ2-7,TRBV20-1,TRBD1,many,TGCAGTGCTGCTAAACAGGGGGCGGACTACGAGCAGTACTTC,CSAAKQGADYEQYF